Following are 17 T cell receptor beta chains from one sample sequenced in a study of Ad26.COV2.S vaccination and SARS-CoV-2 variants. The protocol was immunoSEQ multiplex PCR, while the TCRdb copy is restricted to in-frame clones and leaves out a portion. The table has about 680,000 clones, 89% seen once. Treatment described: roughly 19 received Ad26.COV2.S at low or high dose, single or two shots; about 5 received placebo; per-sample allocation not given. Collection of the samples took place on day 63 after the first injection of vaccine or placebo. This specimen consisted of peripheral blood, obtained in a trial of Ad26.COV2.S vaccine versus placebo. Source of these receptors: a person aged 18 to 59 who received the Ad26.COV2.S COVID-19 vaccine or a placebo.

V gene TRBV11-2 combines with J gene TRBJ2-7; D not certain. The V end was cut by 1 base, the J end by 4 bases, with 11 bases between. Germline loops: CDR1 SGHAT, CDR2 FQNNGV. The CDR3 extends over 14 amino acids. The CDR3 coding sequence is TGTGCCAGCAGCTTAGTTCGTATTTATTACGAGCAGTACTTC. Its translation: CASSLVRIYYEQYF. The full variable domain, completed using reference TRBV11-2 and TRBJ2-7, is EAGVAQSPRYKIIEKRQSVAFWCNPISGHATLYWYQQILGQGPKLLIQFQNNGVVDDSQLPKDRFSAERLKGVDSTLKIQPAKLEDSAVYLCASSLVRIYYEQYFGPGTRLTVT.

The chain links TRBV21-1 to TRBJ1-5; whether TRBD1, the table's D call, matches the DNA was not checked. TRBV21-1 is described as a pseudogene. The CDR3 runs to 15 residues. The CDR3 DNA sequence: TGTGCCAGCGTCCGGGACAGGGTCTACAATCAGCCCCAGCATTTT. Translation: CASVRDRVYNQPQHF.

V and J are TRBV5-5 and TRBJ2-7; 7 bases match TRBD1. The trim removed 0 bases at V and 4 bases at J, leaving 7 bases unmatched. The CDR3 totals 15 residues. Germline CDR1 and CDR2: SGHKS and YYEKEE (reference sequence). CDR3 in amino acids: CASSLEGQRYYEQYF. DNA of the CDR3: TGTGCCAGCAGCTTGGAGGGACAGAGGTATTACGAGCAGTACTTC.

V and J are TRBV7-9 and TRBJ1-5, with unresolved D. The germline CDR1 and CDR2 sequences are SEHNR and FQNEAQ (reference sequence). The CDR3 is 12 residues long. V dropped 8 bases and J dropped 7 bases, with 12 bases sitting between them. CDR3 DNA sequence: TGTGCCAGCGGTCTAATAGACCAGCCCCAGCATTTT. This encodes CASGLIDQPQHF.

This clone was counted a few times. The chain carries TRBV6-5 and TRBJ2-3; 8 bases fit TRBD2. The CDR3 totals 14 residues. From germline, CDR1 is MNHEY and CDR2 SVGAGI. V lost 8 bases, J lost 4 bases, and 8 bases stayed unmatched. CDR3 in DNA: TGTGCCAGCCTCCCGCGGGAGGTAGCAGATACGCAGTATTTT. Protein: CASLPREVADTQYF.

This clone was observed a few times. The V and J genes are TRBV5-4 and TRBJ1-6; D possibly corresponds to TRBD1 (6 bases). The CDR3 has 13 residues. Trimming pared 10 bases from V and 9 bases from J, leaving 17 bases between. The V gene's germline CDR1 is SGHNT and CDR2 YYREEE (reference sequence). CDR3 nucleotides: TGTGCCGCAGGGGCGGGTTTGTTTTCACCCCTCCACTTT. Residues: CAAGAGLFSPLHF.

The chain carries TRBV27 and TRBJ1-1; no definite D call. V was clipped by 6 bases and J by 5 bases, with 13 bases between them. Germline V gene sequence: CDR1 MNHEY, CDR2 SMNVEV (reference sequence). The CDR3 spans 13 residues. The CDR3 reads CASSLKGRTEAFF. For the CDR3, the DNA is TGTGCCAGCAGCCTCAAAGGGCGGACTGAAGCTTTCTTT.

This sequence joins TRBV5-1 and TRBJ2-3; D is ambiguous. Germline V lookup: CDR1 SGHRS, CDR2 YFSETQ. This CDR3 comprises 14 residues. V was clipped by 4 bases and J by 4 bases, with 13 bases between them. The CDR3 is CASSLSSPADTQYF. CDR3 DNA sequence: TGCGCCAGCAGCCTCTCCTCTCCCGCAGATACGCAGTATTTT.

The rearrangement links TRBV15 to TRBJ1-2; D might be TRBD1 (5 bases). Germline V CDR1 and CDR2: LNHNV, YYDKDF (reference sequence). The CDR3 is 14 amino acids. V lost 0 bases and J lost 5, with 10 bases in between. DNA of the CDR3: TGTGCCACCAGCAGAGATTTGGCAGGGTATGGCTACACCTTC. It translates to CATSRDLAGYGYTF.

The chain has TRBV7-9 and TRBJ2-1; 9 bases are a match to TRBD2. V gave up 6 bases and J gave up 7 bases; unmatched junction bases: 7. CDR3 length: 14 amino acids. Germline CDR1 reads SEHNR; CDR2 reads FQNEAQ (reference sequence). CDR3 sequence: CASRAGSGGNEQFF. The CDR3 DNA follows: TGTGCCAGCAGAGCGGGGAGCGGGGGGAATGAGCAGTTCTTC.

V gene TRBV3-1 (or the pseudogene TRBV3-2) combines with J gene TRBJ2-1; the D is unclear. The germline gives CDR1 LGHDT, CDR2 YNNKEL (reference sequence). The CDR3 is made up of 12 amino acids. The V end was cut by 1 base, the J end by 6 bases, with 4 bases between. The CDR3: CASSQGGNEQFF. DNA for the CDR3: TGTGCCAGCAGCCAAGGCGGCAATGAGCAGTTCTTC.

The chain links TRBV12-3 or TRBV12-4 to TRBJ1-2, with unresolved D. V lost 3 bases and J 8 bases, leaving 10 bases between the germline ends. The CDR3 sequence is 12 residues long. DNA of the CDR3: TGTGCCAGCAGTTTTGTCCTCGGGGGCTACACCTTC. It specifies CASSFVLGGYTF.

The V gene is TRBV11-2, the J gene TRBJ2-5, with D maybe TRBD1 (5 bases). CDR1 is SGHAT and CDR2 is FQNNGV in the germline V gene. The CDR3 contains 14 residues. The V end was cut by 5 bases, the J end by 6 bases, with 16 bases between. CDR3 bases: TGTGCCAGCAGCCCGGACACCCTGGGAAAGACCCAGTACTTC. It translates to CASSPDTLGKTQYF.

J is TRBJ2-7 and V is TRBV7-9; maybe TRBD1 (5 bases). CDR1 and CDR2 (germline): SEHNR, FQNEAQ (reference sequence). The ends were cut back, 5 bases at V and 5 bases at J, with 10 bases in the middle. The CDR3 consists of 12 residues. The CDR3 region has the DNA TGTGCCAGCAGCGCTACAGGTAACGAGCAGTACTTC. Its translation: CASSATGNEQYF.

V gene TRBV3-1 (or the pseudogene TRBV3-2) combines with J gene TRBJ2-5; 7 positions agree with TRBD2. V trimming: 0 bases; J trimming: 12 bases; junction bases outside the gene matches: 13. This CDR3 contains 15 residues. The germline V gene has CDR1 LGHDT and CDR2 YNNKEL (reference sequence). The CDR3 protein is CASSQDILSGLGEYF. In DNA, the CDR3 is TGTGCCAGCAGCCAAGATATTTTAAGTGGACTAGGGGAGTACTTC.

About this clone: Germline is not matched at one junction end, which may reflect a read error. The CDR3 region has the DNA TGTGCCAGCAGCGTAGTAGGCTACAGCCAAACCATATTTCACTTC. It translates to CASSVVGYSQTIFHF. The rearrangement joins TRBV9 to TRBJ1-2; D is unclear. Germline V gene sequence: CDR1 SGDLS, CDR2 YYNGEE. The CDR3 runs 15 residues.

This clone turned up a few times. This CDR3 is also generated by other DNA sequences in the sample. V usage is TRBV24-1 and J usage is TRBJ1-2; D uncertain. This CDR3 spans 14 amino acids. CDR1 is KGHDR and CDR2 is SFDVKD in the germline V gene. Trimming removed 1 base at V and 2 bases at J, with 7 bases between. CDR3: CATSDLGSNYGYTF. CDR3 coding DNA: TGTGCCACCAGTGATTTAGGAAGCAACTATGGCTACACCTTC.